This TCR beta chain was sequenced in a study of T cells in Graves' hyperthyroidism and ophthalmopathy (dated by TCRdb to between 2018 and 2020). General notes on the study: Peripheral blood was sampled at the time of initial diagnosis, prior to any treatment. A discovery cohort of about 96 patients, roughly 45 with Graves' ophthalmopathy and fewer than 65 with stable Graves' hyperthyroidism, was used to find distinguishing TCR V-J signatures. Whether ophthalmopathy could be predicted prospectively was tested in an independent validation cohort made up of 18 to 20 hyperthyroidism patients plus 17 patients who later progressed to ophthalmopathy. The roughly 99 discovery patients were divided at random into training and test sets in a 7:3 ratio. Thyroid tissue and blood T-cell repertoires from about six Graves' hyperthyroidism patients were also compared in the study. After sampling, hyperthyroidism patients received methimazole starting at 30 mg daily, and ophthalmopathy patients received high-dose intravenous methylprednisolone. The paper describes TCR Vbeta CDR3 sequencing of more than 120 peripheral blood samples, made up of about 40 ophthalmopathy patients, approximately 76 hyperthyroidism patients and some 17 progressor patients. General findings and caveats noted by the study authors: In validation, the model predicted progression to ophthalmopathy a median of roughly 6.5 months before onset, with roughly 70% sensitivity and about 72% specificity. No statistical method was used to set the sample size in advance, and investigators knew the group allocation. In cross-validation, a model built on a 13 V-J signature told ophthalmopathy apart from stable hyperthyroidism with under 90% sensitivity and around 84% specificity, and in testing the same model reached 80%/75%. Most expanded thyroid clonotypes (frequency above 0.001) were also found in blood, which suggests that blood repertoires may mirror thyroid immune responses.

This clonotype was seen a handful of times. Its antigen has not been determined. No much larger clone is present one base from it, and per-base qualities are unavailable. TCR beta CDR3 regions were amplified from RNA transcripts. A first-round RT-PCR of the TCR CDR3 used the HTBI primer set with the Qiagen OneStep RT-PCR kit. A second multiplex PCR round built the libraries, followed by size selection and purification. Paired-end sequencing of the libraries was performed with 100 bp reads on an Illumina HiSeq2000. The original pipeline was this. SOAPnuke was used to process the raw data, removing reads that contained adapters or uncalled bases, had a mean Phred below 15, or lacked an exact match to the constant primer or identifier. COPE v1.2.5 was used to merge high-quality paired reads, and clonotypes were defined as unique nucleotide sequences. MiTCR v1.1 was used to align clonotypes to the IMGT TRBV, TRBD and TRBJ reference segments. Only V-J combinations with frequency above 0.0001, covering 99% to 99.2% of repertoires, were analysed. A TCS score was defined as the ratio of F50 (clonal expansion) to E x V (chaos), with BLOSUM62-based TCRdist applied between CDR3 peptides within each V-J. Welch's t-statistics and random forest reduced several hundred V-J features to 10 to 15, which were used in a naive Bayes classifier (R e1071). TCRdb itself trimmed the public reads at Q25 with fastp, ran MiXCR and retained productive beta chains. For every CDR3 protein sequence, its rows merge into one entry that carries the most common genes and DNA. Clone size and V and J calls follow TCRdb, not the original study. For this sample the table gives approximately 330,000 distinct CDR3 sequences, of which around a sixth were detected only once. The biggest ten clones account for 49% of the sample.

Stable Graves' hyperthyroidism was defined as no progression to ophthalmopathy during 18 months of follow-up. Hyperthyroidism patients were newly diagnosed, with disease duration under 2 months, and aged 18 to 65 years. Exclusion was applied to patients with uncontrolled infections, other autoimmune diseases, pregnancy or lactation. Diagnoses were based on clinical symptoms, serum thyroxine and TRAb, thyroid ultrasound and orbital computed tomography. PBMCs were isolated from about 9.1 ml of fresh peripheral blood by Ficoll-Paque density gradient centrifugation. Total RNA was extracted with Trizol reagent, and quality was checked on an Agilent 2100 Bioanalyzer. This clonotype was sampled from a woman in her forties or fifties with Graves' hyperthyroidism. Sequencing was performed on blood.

For the CDR3, the sequence is CASIPSGRGEQFF. The DNA sequence is given as TGTGCCAGCATTCCCAGCGGGAGGGGTGAGCAGTTCTTC. The rearrangement joined TRBV12-3 or TRBV12-4 to TRBJ2-1; TRBD2 agrees with 10 junctional bases. The CDR3 runs 13 amino acids, cysteine and phenylalanine included. Just the 39-base CDR3 DNA is kept, in frame starting at base 1. The germline V and J ends show losses of 7 bases and 9 bases respectively, and no gene match explains 6 bases of the junction.